One and the same sample provided the 15 T cell receptor beta chains below, sequenced in a study of T cells after yellow fever vaccination. In TCRdb, the 5' RACE reads were re-called with MiXCR into one record per CDR3 protein. The sample holds about 500,000 distinct CDR3 sequences, around 16% seen once. The material was PBMCs, obtained around 5 days after the first yellow fever vaccination. The receptors were sampled from a man aged 18 to 30 who received the YFV17D yellow fever vaccine.

Only a few counts were recorded for this clonotype. The gene calls are TRBV20-1 and TRBJ2-3; 7 bases are a match to TRBD2. With 2 bases clipped from V and 4 bases from J, the junction kept 9 bases outside the gene matches. The germline V gene encodes CDR1 DFQATT and CDR2 SNEGSKA (reference sequence). This CDR3 is built from 15 residues. CDR3 region: CSARWEGLAADTQYF. The DNA for the CDR3 is TGCAGTGCTAGATGGGAGGGGCTAGCGGCAGATACGCAGTATTTT.

The rearrangement links TRBV20-1 to TRBJ1-2; no firm D call. In germline, CDR1 is DFQATT, CDR2 SNEGSKA (reference sequence). CDR3 length: 13 residues. Trimming left V 1 base short and J 7 bases short, with 13 bases between. The CDR3 loop reads CSARVVLEGGYTF. The CDR3 DNA reads as TGCAGTGCTAGAGTGGTTCTGGAGGGTGGCTACACCTTC.

This sequence joins TRBV5-1 and TRBJ2-3, with D possibly being TRBD1 (6 bases). The CDR3 covers 13 residues. Trimming pared 7 bases from V and 4 bases from J, leaving 13 bases between. Germline CDR1 reads SGHRS; CDR2 reads YFSETQ. CDR3 DNA sequence: TGCGCCAGCCGGGGTGAGGGGGCAGATACGCAGTATTTT. It yields the protein CASRGEGADTQYF. Variable domain in full (rest from reference TRBV5-1 and TRBJ2-3): KAGVTQTPRYLIKTRGQQVTLSCSPISGHRSVSWYQQTPGQGLQFLFEYFSETQRNKGNFPGRFSGRQFSNSRSEMNVSTLELGDSALYLCASRGEGADTQYFGPGTRLTVL.

This clonotype was found many times. Here the CDR3 reads CAISEAEMSTDTQYF. In DNA, the CDR3 is TGTGCCATCAGTGAGGCGGAGATGAGCACAGATACGCAGTATTTT. The V gene is TRBV10-3, the J gene TRBJ2-3; D gene unclear. V was trimmed by 2 bases and J by 0 bases, leaving 9 bases between them. There are 15 residues in the CDR3. Germline V gives CDR1 ENHRY, CDR2 SYGVKD.

The gene calls are TRBV7-9 and TRBJ1-2; D remains unclear. This CDR3 contains 14 residues. V was shortened by 8 bases and J by 1 base, with 14 bases between the two germline ends. CDR1 and CDR2 from the germline V gene are SEHNR and FQNEAQ (reference sequence). The DNA for the CDR3 is TGTGCCAGCTCGGGTGGGGTTCATAACTATGGCTACACCTTC. Protein product: CASSGGVHNYGYTF.

This clonotype was detected a few times. V is TRBV5-4 and J is TRBJ2-1; D is unclear. Trimming pared 4 bases from V and 3 bases from J, leaving 11 bases between. The germline V gene encodes CDR1 SGHNT and CDR2 YYREEE (reference sequence). There are 14 residues in the CDR3. The DNA for the CDR3 is TGTGCCAGCAGCCCGGTGGTGGGCTACAATGAGCAGTTCTTC. Translation gives CASSPVVGYNEQFF.

This clonotype has a single count. The chain recombines TRBV6-1 with TRBJ1-1, with D perhaps TRBD1 (5 bases). Trimming stripped 8 bases from V and 1 base from J, with 14 bases between. The CDR3 spans 14 residues. The germline CDR1 and CDR2 sequences are MNHNS and SASEGT. This chain's CDR3 is CASRSWQGNTEAFF. In DNA form, the CDR3 reads TGTGCCAGCCGCTCTTGGCAGGGGAACACTGAAGCTTTCTTT.

This clonotype was counted only a few times. The chain has TRBV7-2 and TRBJ1-6; D unclear. The CDR3 runs to 15 residues. Per the germline V gene, CDR1 is SGHTA and CDR2 is FQGNSA. Trimming left V 1 base short and J 11 bases short, with 15 bases between. The CDR3 loop is CASSLVSKGRPPLHF. The CDR3 DNA sequence: TGTGCCAGCAGCTTAGTATCCAAGGGAAGGCCACCCCTCCACTTT.

With respect to this clonotype: This may come from a read error, since a much larger clone is one base off. The genes are TRBV12-3 or TRBV12-4 and TRBJ2-7, with no clear D. The ends were cut back, 3 bases at V and 1 base at J, with 7 bases in the middle. This CDR3 comprises 13 residues. The CDR3 loop reads CASSFSKSYEQYF. CDR3 nucleotides: TGTGCCAGCAGTTTTTCCAAGTCCTACGAGCAGTACTTC.

The chain joins TRBV12-3 or TRBV12-4 to TRBJ2-7, with 10 bases that match TRBD1. The CDR3 is 13 residues long. With V trimmed by 7 bases and J by 4 bases, 4 bases remained unmatched. CDR3 nucleotide sequence: TGTGCCAGCAATACGGGACAGGGGTACGAGCAGTACTTC. It is translated as CASNTGQGYEQYF.

This clonotype was detected only a few times. This sequence joins TRBV9 and TRBJ2-7; 7 bases align to TRBD1. The CDR3 runs to 14 residues. CDR1 and CDR2 from the germline V gene are SGDLS and YYNGEE. After removal of 4 bases from V and 5 bases from J, the junction contained 9 bases not matched to a gene. The CDR3 reads CASSPYDRADEQYF. The CDR3 bases are TGTGCCAGCAGCCCCTACGACAGGGCGGACGAGCAGTACTTC.

About this clonotype: An end of the junction differs from the germline gene, which may be a read error. V is TRBV7-9 and J is TRBJ1-1, with 9 bases aligning to TRBD1. Looked up from germline, CDR1 is SEHNR and CDR2 is FQNEAQ (reference sequence). CDR3 size: 16 residues. CDR3 in amino acids: CASRPPDRGAGSEALF. The CDR3 nucleotides are TGTGCCAGCAGACCCCCGGACAGGGGCGCGGGCTCTGAAGCTCTCTTT.

This chain links TRBV12-3 or TRBV12-4 with TRBJ1-4; D uncertain. This CDR3 is 14 amino acids long. The ends were cut back, 6 bases at V and 6 bases at J, with 14 bases in the middle. This chain's CDR3 is CASRLTAGYEKLFF. CDR3 sequence (DNA): TGTGCCAGCAGACTGACCGCGGGGTATGAAAAACTGTTTTTT.

This clonotype was recorded a few times. The chain links TRBV20-1 to TRBJ2-3; a weak D match, TRBD1 (6 bases). V was pared by 6 bases and J by 7 bases, with 8 bases between. Per the germline V gene, CDR1 is DFQATT and CDR2 is SNEGSKA (reference sequence). This CDR3 region has 10 residues. The CDR3 region has the DNA TGCAGTGCGTGGGACAATACGCAGTATTTT. The encoded protein is CSAWDNTQYF.

This clonotype has more than one count but fewer than ten. V gene TRBV19 combines with J gene TRBJ2-5; weak D call: TRBD2 (6 bases). The CDR3 is 12 amino acids. Germline loops: CDR1 LNHDA, CDR2 SQIVND (reference sequence). V was shortened by 11 bases and J by 3 bases, with 13 bases between the two germline ends. The CDR3 DNA is TGTGCCGGTAATTGGGGGGAAGAGACCCAGTACTTC. Protein sequence: CAGNWGEETQYF.